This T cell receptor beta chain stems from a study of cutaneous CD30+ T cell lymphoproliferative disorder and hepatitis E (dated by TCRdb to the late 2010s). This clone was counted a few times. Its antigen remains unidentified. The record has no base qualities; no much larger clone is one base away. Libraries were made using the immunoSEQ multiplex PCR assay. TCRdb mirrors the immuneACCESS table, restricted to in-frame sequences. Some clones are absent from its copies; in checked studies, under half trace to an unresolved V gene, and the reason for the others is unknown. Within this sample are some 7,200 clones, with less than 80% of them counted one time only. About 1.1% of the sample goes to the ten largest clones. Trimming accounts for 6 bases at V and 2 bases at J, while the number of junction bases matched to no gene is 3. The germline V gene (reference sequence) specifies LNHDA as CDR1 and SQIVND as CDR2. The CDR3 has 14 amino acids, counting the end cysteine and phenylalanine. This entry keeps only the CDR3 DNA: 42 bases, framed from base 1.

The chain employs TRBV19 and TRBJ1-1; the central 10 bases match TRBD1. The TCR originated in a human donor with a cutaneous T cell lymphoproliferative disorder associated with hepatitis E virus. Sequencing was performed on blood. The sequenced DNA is TGTGCCAGTAGGGGACAGGGGTCCAACACTGAAGCTTTCTTT. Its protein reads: CASRGQGSNTEAFF.